This TCR beta chain was identified during a study of a mutant IDH1 vaccine in newly diagnosed glioma. Study information: Averaging around 42 years of age, treated patients were around 60% male and roughly 38% female. Patients arrived already treated with radiotherapy, temozolomide, or both, most having had both. Whole-study findings and limits: There were vaccine-induced immune responses in around 94% of the patients.

V was clipped by 3 bases and J by 8 bases; unmatched bases: 7. Germline V CDR1 and CDR2: KGHSH, LQKENI. This CDR3 is built from 13 residues. Stated time point: baseline, week 1 (first vaccination visit). Treatment noted: pre-vaccination baseline after standard-of-care therapy. Only in-frame clones appear in the TCRdb table, and some are missing; sequencing was by immunoSEQ multiplex PCR. Of about 59,000 clones in the sample, around 92% were seen once. Comment on this clone: Antigen unknown.

The sequence derives from a man aged 50 to 60 with glioma. The V gene is TRBV18, the J gene TRBJ2-7; 7 positions agree with TRBD2. Sequenced material: PBMCs, taken from a glioma patient treated with radiotherapy, temozolomide or both. The DNA for the CDR3 is TGTGCCAGCTCACCGGAGGGACTACCGAAGCAGTACTTC. This translates into CASSPEGLPKQYF.